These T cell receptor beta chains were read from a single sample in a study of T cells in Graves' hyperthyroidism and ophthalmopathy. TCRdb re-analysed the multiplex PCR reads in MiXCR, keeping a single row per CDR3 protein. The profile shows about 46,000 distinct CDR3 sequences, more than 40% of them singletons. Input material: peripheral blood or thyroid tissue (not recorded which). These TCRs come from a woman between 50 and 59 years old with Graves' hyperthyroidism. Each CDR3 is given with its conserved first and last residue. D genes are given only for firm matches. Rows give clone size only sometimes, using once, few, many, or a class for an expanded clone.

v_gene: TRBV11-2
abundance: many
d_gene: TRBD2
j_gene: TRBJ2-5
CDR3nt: TGTGCCAGCAGCCATCGGGGGGGATTACAAGAGACCCAGTACTTC
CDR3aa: CASSHRGGLQETQYF

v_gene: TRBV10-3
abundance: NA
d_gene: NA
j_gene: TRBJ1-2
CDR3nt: TGTGCCATCAGGGCCGCAGGGCTCGCTAACTATGGCTACACCTTC
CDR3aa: CAIRAAGLANYGYTF

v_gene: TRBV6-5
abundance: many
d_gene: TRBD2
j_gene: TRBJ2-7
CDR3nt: TGTGCCAGCAGTGACTCTAGCGGGAGGGCCAAATTC
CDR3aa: CASSDSSGRAKF

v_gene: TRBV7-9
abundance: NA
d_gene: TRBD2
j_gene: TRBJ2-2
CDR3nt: TGTGCCAGCAGTGCCAGCGGGAGGGCCGGCGGGGAGCTGTTTTTT
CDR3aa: CASSASGRAGGELFF

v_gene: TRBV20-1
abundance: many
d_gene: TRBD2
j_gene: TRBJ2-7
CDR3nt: TGCAGTGCTAGAGATCACTCTAGCGGCTCCTACGAGCAGTACTTC
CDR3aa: CSARDHSSGSYEQYF

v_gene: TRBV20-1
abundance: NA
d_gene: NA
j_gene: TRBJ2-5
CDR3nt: TGCAGTGCCTCATCAGGGGGGAGCGAAGAGACCCAGTACTTC
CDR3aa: CSASSGGSEETQYF

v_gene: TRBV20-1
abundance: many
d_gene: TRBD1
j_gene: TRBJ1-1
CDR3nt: TGCAGTGCTAGCGGACAGGGGGCAAGAAACACTGAAGCTTTCTTT
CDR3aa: CSASGQGARNTEAFF

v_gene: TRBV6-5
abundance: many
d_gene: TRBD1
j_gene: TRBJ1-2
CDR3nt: TGTGCCAGCAGTTCACGGGGACAGGGGAGCTATGGCTACACCTTC
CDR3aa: CASSSRGQGSYGYTF

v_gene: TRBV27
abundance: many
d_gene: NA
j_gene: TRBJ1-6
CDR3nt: TGTGCCAGCAGTCAAGGACAGCCTAATTCACCCCTCCACTTT
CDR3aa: CASSQGQPNSPLHF

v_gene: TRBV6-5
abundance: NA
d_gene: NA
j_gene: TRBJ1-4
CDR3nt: TGTGCCAGCAGTCGCCAAGGGCTTGGCCAGAATGAAAAACTGTTTTTT
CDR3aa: CASSRQGLGQNEKLFF

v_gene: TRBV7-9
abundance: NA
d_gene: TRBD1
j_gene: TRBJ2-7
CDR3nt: TGTGCCAGCAGCCCCCAGGGGGACGAGCAGTACTTC
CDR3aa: CASSPQGDEQYF

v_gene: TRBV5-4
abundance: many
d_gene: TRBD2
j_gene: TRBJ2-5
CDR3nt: TGTGCCAGCAGCTTGGGTCGAGGGAGGGCCCCAGAGACCCAGTACTTC
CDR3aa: CASSLGRGRAPETQYF

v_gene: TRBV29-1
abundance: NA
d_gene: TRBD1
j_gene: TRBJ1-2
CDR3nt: TGCAGCTCCCAGACAGGGGTCTATGGCTACACCTTC
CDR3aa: CSSQTGVYGYTF

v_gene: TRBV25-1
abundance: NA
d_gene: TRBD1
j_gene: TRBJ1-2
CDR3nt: TGTGCCAGCACCGGGACAGGGGGGGATGGCTACACCTTC
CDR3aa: CASTGTGGDGYTF

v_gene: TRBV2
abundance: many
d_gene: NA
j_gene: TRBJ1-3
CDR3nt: TGTGCCAGCAGTGAACAGGTTACCTCTGGAAACACCATATATTTT
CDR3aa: CASSEQVTSGNTIYF

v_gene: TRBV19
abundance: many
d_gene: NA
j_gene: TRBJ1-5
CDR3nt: TGTGCCAGTAGGCCGGGGTTGAGCAATCAGCCCCAGCATTTT
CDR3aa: CASRPGLSNQPQHF

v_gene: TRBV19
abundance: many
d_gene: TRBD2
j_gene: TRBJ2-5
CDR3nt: TGTGCCAGTAGCGGGAGGGCCTATGAGACCCAGTACTTC
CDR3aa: CASSGRAYETQYF

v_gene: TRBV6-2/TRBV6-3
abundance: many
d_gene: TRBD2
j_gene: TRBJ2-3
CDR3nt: TGTGCCAGCAGTTACTCACCGGGACTAGCGGGAGATACGCAGTATTTT
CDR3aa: CASSYSPGLAGDTQYF

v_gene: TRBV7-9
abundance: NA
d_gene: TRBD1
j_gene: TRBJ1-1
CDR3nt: TGTGCCAGCATAGCCAGGGGGACTGAAGCTTTCTTT
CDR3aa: CASIARGTEAFF

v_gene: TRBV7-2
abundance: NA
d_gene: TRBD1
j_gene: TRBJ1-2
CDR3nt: TGTGCCAGCAGCTTAGAAGGGACAGGGAGATATGGCTACACCTTC
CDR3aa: CASSLEGTGRYGYTF

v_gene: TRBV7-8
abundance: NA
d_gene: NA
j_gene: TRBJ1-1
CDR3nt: TGTGCCAGCAGCTTTCTCCCGGGGGCAAACACTGAAGCTTTCTTT
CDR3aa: CASSFLPGANTEAFF

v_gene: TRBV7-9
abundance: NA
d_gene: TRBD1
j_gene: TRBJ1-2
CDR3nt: TGTGCCAGCAGCCCGGGACAGGGGGGAGAGGGCTACACCTTC
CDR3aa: CASSPGQGGEGYTF

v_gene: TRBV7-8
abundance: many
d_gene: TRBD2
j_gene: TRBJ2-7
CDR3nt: TGTGCCAGCAGCCCTAGCGGGATGTACGAGCAGTACTTC
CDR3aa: CASSPSGMYEQYF

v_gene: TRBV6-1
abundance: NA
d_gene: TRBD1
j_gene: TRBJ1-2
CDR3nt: TGTGCCAGCAGTGAAGCGCTTCAGAGGGGGCTCTACTATGGCTACACCTTC
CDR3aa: CASSEALQRGLYYGYTF

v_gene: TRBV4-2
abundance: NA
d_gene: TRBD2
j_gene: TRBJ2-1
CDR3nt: TGTGCCAGCAGCCAGCCCCTAGCGGACCGTGCCTACAATGAGCAGTTCTTC
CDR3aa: CASSQPLADRAYNEQFF

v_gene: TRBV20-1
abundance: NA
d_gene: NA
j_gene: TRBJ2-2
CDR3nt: TGCAGTGCTAGGGGGGGGCACGGGGAGCTGTTTTTT
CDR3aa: CSARGGHGELFF

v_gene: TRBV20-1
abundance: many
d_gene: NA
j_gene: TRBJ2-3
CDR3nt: TGCAGTGCTCCCCACCCCCCGAAACCGCAGTATTTT
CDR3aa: CSAPHPPKPQYF

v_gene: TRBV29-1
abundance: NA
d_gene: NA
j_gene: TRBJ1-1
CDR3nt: TGCGGCGTTCGGTTGAACACTGAAGCTTCCTTT
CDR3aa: CGVRLNTEASF

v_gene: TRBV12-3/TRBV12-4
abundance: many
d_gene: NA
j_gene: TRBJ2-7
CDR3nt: TGTGCCAGCAGTCCCCTTGGGGCGGTCCTCCCTATTGAGCAGTACTTC
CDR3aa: CASSPLGAVLPIEQYF

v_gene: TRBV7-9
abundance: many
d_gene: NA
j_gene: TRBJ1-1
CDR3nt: TGTGCCAGCAGCCAAGGTCCCCGATTGAACACTGAAGCTTTCTTT
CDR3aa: CASSQGPRLNTEAFF

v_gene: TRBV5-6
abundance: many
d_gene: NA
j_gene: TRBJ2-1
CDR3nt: TGTGCCAGCAGCTTGGGCTGGCGCGAGCAGTTCTTC
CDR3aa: CASSLGWREQFF

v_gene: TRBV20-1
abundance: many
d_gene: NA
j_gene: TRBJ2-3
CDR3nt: TGCAGTGCTAGACCGGTAACCCCTAGCACAGATACGCAGTATTTT
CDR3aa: CSARPVTPSTDTQYF

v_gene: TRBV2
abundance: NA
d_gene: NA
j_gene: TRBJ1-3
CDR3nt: TGTGCCAGCATTGTGCAAGGGGTCGAGTTTACTGGAAACACCATATATTTT
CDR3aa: CASIVQGVEFTGNTIYF

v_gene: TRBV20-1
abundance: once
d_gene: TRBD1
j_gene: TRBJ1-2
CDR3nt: TGCAGTGCCGCCGGGACAGGGGACGGCTATGGCTACACCTTC
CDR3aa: CSAAGTGDGYGYTF

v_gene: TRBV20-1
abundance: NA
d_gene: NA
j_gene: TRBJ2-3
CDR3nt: TGCAGTGCTTGGGGGGCCACAGATACGCAGTATTTT
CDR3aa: CSAWGATDTQYF

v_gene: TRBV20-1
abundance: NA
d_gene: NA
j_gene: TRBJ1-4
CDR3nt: TGCAGCGCTAGAGCCGGTGGGGAGGGTGAAAAACTGTTTTTT
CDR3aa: CSARAGGEGEKLFF

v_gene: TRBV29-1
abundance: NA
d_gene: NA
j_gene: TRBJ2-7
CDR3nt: TGTAGCGTCGGCATATCACGCTACGAGCAGTACTTC
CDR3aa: CSVGISRYEQYF

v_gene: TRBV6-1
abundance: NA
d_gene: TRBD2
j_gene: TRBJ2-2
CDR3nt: TGTGCCAGCAGTGGAGCGGGGGGAGGTGTCACCGGGGAGCTGTTTTTT
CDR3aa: CASSGAGGGVTGELFF

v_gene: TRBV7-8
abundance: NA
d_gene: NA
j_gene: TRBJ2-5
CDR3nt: TGTGCCAGCAGCTGGGGGGACACGAGAAACCAAGAGACCCAGTACTTC
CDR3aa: CASSWGDTRNQETQYF

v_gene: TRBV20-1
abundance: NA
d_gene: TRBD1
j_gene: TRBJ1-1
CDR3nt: TGCAGTGCTAGGGACAGGGGGCCAGCTTTCTTT
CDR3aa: CSARDRGPAFF

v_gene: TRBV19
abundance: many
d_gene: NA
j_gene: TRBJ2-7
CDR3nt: TGTGCCAGTAGTATTCGACAGTCCTACGAGCAGTACTTC
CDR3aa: CASSIRQSYEQYF

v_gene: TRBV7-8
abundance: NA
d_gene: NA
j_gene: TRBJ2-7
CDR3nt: TGTGCCAGCAGTTTATTGGGAGCCTACGAGCAGTACTTC
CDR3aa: CASSLLGAYEQYF

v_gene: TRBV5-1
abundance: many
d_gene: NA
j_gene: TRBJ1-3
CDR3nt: TGCGCCAGCAGCTTGGCCGCGGGGGGAAACACCATATATTTT
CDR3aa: CASSLAAGGNTIYF